This TCR beta chain was observed in a study of T cell responses to AZD1222 COVID-19 vaccine. Study-level findings and limits: Per reports, nearly half of all spike-specific TCRs target regions that are unmutated in variants. The sample set comprised mostly white British donors with more females, and clonal diversity was possibly underestimated. At baseline, seropositivity was found in only six or seven AZD1222 recipients.

Measured with immunoSEQ multiplex PCR; TCRdb has only the in-frame clones, and not every one. There are about 270,000 clones in the sample; 90% to 95% occur only once, and 0.55% lies in the top ten. Recipients boosted at about 4 weeks or about 12 weeks are pooled. Trimming shortened V by 2 bases and J by 8 bases, and 8 bases separated the two germline ends. The CDR3 has 12 amino acids. CDR1 and CDR2 from the germline V gene are SGHKS and YYEKEE (reference sequence). Note on this clone: Antigen unknown. Other DNA sequences in this specimen translate into the identical CDR3.

The clonotype originates from an adult who received the AZD1222 COVID-19 vaccine. Sequenced material: peripheral blood, taken 28 days after the second AZD1222 dose. This chain connects TRBV5-5 to TRBJ1-3, with TRBD1 as a possible D gene (5 bases). The chain's CDR3 is CASSFGGDTIYF. The CDR3 DNA follows: TGTGCCAGCAGCTTCGGGGGAGACACCATATATTTT. Variable domain in full (rest from reference TRBV5-5 and TRBJ1-3): DAGVTQSPTHLIKTRGQQVTLRCSPISGHKSVSWYQQVLGQGPQFIFQYYEKEERGRGNFPDRFSARQFPNYSSELNVNALLLGDSALYLCASSFGGDTIYFGEGSWLTVV.